These 30 T cell receptor beta chains were all obtained from the same sample, sequenced in a study of tumor-infiltrating lymphocytes in oesophageal squamous cell carcinoma. TCRdb itself ran the PCR reads through MiXCR, one entry per CDR3 protein. The table includes over 15,000 distinct CDR3 sequences, 45% to 55% detected once. The sequencing sample was made of esophageal tumor tissue. These receptors were collected from a male donor with esophageal squamous cell carcinoma.

The genes are TRBV7-3 and TRBJ2-1; D is ambiguous. Matching the DNA end better, TRBJ2-5 makes the J call doubtful. CDR1 SGHTA and CDR2 FQGTGA come from the germline V gene. The CDR3 spans 13 residues. The CDR3 is CASSLAAQETQYF. The CDR3 coding sequence is TGTGCCAGCAGCTTAGCTGCCCAAGAGACCCAGTACTTC.

CDR3: CASSPLVVTDTQYF. DNA of the CDR3: TGTGCCAGCAGTCCCCTGGTAGTGACAGATACGCAGTATTTT. This rearrangement joins TRBV28 to TRBJ2-3, with D unclear. The ends were cut back, 5 bases at V and 3 bases at J, with 12 bases in the middle. The CDR3 covers 14 residues. The germline gives CDR1 MDHEN, CDR2 SYDVKM.

This clonotype appeared many times. The chain is built from TRBV6-6 and TRBJ2-5; 7 bases map to TRBD2. The CDR3 has 14 amino acids. Trimming at V came to 0 bases and at J to 5 bases, leaving 3 bases not matched to a gene. Germline V gives CDR1 MNHNY, CDR2 SVGAGI (reference sequence). The CDR3 loop is CASSYSGRAETQYF. CDR3 bases: TGTGCCAGCAGTTACTCAGGGAGGGCTGAGACCCAGTACTTC.

J is TRBJ2-4 and V is TRBV28; D is possibly TRBD1 (6 bases). The CDR3 contains 16 residues. The V gene's germline CDR1 is MDHEN and CDR2 SYDVKM. The germline V and J ends were trimmed by 5 bases and 1 base, with 15 bases remaining between them. The DNA of the CDR3 is TGTGCCAGCAGTCCAAACGACAGGCCCGCCAAAAACATTCAGTACTTC. Protein product: CASSPNDRPAKNIQYF.

As regards this clonotype: A read error is likely, as this CDR3 ends without the conserved phenylalanine or tryptophan. The DNA is left out, because the CDR3 cannot be placed on it with certainty; the CDR3 is given as TCRdb lists it. The chain couples TRBV7-6 to TRBJ1-6. Looked up from germline, CDR1 is SGHVS and CDR2 is FNYEAQ. Counting both end residues, the CDR3 totals 8 amino acids. The CDR3 is CASSLGVG.

The sample holds many counts of this clonotype. J is TRBJ1-5 and V is TRBV6-1; D perhaps matches TRBD1 (6 bases). CDR3 length equals 17 residues. Germline V gene data show CDR1 as MNHNS and CDR2 as SASEGT. The V and J ends lost 3 bases and 7 bases respectively, with 22 bases between them. CDR3 region: CASSEEGGTSWMQPQHF. The CDR3 DNA reads as TGTGCCAGCAGTGAGGAGGGGGGCACTTCATGGATGCAGCCCCAGCATTTT.

This clonotype counts as medium-sized (0.01 to 0.1%). This rearrangement joins TRBV11-2 to TRBJ2-3; D unresolved. V shed 6 bases and J shed 0 bases, with 7 bases lying between them. CDR3 length: 13 residues. Germline V gives CDR1 SGHAT, CDR2 FQNNGV. CDR3 sequence: CASRATSTDTQYF. The DNA for the CDR3 is TGTGCCAGCAGGGCAACTAGCACAGATACGCAGTATTTT.

This clonotype rates as medium-sized. The V and J genes are TRBV12-3 or TRBV12-4 and TRBJ2-5, with 8 nucleotides matching TRBD1. The V segment lost 7 bases and the J segment 5 bases; nucleotides outside the gene matches: 6. This CDR3 is built from 13 residues. This chain's CDR3 is CASNAGGAETQYF. The CDR3 nucleotides are TGTGCCAGCAATGCAGGGGGCGCGGAGACCCAGTACTTC.

The rearrangement joins TRBV7-8 to TRBJ2-5, with TRBD2 matching 10 bases. The CDR3 contains 15 residues. Germline V gene lookup returns CDR1 SGHVS and CDR2 FQNEAQ. Trimming removed 2 bases from V and 11 bases from J; junction bases left unmatched: 11. CDR3 DNA: TGTGCCAGCAGCTTAAGGACTAGCGGCAACAATGAGCAGTACTTC. Encoded protein: CASSLRTSGNNEQYF.

This clonotype appeared many times. The CDR3 region is CASSPRPGQVNEKLFF. The CDR3 nucleotides are TGTGCCAGCAGCCCGCGACCGGGACAGGTTAATGAAAAACTGTTTTTT. The chain joins TRBV7-2 to TRBJ1-4; TRBD1 matches at 8 bases. With V trimmed by 5 bases and J by 4 bases, 9 bases remained unmatched. CDR1 SGHTA and CDR2 FQGNSA come from the germline V gene. The CDR3 has 16 residues.

In the case of this clonotype: One junction end does not reproduce the germline sequence, and a read error may be involved. V usage is TRBV28 and J usage is TRBJ1-6; the D is unclear. CDR3 length equals 14 residues. Per the germline V gene, CDR1 is MDHEN and CDR2 is SYDVKM. The CDR3 sequence is CASSIPGYSYEQYF. As DNA, the CDR3 is TGTGCCAGCAGTATACCCGGGTACTCCTACGAGCAGTACTTT.

This sequence joins TRBV7-2 and TRBJ2-3; weak D call: TRBD1 (6 bases). The end of the DNA aligns better with TRBJ2-1, so the J call may be wrong. CDR1 and CDR2 (germline): SGHTA, FQGNSA. The CDR3 spans 14 residues. The CDR3 DNA sequence: TGTGCCAGCAGCTTAGCTGCAGGGGCGAATGAGCAGTTCTTC. This codes for CASSLAAGANEQFF.

This chain links TRBV7-6 with TRBJ2-1; no definite D call. The DNA end is more similar to TRBJ2-5, so the J call may be wrong. The CDR3 runs 14 residues. Germline values: CDR1 SGHVS, CDR2 FNYEAQ. CDR3 nucleotides: TGTGCCAGCAGCGCCAGAAATTTTCAAGAGACCCAGTACTTC. It encodes CASSARNFQETQYF.

In the case of this clonotype: This CDR3 is missing its conserved last phenylalanine or tryptophan, likely due to a read error. No DNA is shown, since the ends of the CDR3 on it are uncertain; the CDR3 is the one TCRdb lists. The rearrangement joins TRBV6-6 to TRBJ2-1; no DNA check was done on the table's D call, TRBD2. Germline CDR1 reads MNHNY; CDR2 reads SVGAGI (reference sequence). The CDR3 contains 15 residues when both ends are counted. The CDR3 sequence is CASKSASTSPLHFGN.

A single count supports this clonotype. The V and J genes are TRBV10-3 and TRBJ2-5; TRBD2 matches 8 bases. Matching the DNA end better, TRBJ2-7 makes the J call doubtful. The CDR3 has 14 residues. Germline V CDR1 and CDR2: ENHRY, SYGVKD. In DNA form, the CDR3 reads TGTGCCACGGGGGGGTCCGGGACTACCTACGAGCAGTACTTC. Amino acids: CATGGSGTTYEQYF.

This clonotype was recorded a few times. At one of its ends the junction is not consistent with the germline gene, which may arise from a read error. J is TRBJ1-4 and V is TRBV7-6, with no clear D. The J call is uncertain, as TRBJ2-2 better fits the DNA end. This CDR3 has 15 amino acids. CDR1 and CDR2 (germline): SGHVS, FNYEAQ. In DNA form, the CDR3 reads TGTGCTAGCAGCTTGGACGGAGCGAACACCGGGGAGCTGTTTTTT. It translates to CASSLDGANTGELFF.

The V call is TRBV5-6, the J call TRBJ2-2, with TRBD2 matching over 10 bases. The CDR3 runs to 16 residues. J lost 4 bases, V lost 0 bases, and 3 bases had no gene match. CDR1 is SGHDT and CDR2 is YYEEEE in the germline V gene. CDR3 sequence reads: CASSLELAGATGELFF. For the CDR3, the DNA is TGTGCCAGCAGCTTGGAGCTAGCGGGAGCCACCGGGGAGCTGTTTTTT.

V and J are TRBV24-1 and TRBJ2-1; 9 nucleotides line up with TRBD2. CDR3 size: 16 residues. The trim removed 5 bases at V and 9 bases at J, leaving 13 bases unmatched. CDR1 KGHDR and CDR2 SFDVKD come from the germline V gene. CDR3 sequence reads: CATSADSRGRAPEQFF. The CDR3 DNA follows: TGTGCCACCAGTGCTGACTCGCGCGGGAGGGCCCCTGAGCAGTTCTTC.

V gene TRBV7-3 combines with J gene TRBJ2-7, with 8 bases aligning to TRBD2. The assigned J gene may be wrong: the sequence end matches TRBJ2-5 better. CDR1 SGHTA and CDR2 FQGTGA come from the germline V gene. The CDR3 consists of 15 residues. DNA of the CDR3: TGTGCCAGCAGCTTAAGCTCAACGGGGGGGGAGACCCAGTACTTC. Protein: CASSLSSTGGETQYF.

Turning to this clonotype: The conserved phenylalanine or tryptophan normally closing the CDR3 is absent here, so this likely arose from a read error. It is unclear where the CDR3 begins or ends on the DNA, so no DNA is shown, and the CDR3 is as TCRdb lists it. The rearrangement uses TRBV6-6 and TRBJ2-5; the DNA was not compared with TRBD2, the D call given in the table. In germline, CDR1 is MNHNY, CDR2 SVGAGI (reference sequence). The CDR3 extends over 12 residues, inclusive of both ends. The CDR3 sequence: CASSYGNSPLHL.

The chain employs TRBV7-9 and TRBJ2-3; TRBD1 aligns across 9 bases. The DNA end is more similar to TRBJ2-7, so the J call may be wrong. Germline V CDR1 and CDR2: SEHNR, FQNEAQ (reference sequence). CDR3 length equals 16 residues. The DNA for the CDR3 is TGTGCCAGCAGCTTCGACCGGGACAGGGTATCCTACGAGCAGTACTTC. It is translated as CASSFDRDRVSYEQYF.

This clonotype was picked up a small number of times. V is TRBV12-3 or TRBV12-4 and J is TRBJ2-1; D gene uncertain. V lost 0 bases to trimming and J lost 7 bases, with 1 base between them. The CDR3 contains 11 residues. The CDR3 coding sequence is TGTGCCAGCAGTTTAGCAAATGAGCAGTTCTTC. Its translation is CASSLANEQFF.

This clonotype has just a few counts. The chain recombines TRBV6-6 with TRBJ2-5; no clear D gene. The CDR3 covers 13 residues. V shed 0 bases and J shed 7 bases, with 9 bases lying between them. Germline CDR1 MNHNY, CDR2 SVGAGI (reference sequence). The CDR3 bases are TGTGCCAGCAGTTACTCGATCTGGGGGACCCAGTACTTC. Protein product: CASSYSIWGTQYF.

The genes are TRBV7-3 and TRBJ2-3, with 9 bases identical to TRBD2. The CDR3 totals 17 residues. Germline values: CDR1 SGHTA, CDR2 FQGTGA. Trimming took 1 base from V and 5 from J; bases not matched to a gene: 10. The CDR3 protein is CASSLNIGSGSVDTQYF. The DNA of the CDR3 is TGTGCCAGCAGCTTAAATATCGGTAGCGGGAGCGTAGATACGCAGTATTTT.

Concerning this clonotype itself: Possible read error: a much larger clone is one base away. This chain joins TRBV7-3 and TRBJ1-2; unclear D gene. From germline, CDR1 is SGHTA and CDR2 FQGTGA. The CDR3 covers 13 residues. CDR3 residues: CASSLEYGSGYNF. The DNA for the CDR3 is TGTGCCAGCAGCTTAGAATACGGGAGTGGCTACAACTTC. Full variable domain (remainder filled in from reference TRBV7-3 and TRBJ1-2): GAGVSQTPSNKVTEKGKYVELRCDPISGHTALYWYRQSLGQGPEFLIYFQGTGAADDSGLPNDRFFAVRPEGSVSTLKIQRTERGDSAVYLCASSLEYGSGYNFGSGTRLTVV.

Only a few counts were recorded for this clonotype. The rearrangement joins TRBV12-3 or TRBV12-4 to TRBJ2-1, with no clear D. Trimming removed 0 bases from V and 9 bases from J, with 9 bases in between. The CDR3 totals 13 residues. The CDR3 DNA follows: TGTGCCAGCAGTTTAGCATACTCAGGTGAGCAGTTCTTC. Translated, it gives CASSLAYSGEQFF.

Remarks on this clonotype: It is unclear where the CDR3 begins or ends on the DNA, so no DNA is shown, and the CDR3 is as TCRdb lists it. V and J are TRBV7-5 and TRBJ1-5; TRBD1, the D gene given by the table, was not confirmed from the DNA. TRBV7-5 is a pseudogene locus. The CDR3 is made up of 20 amino acids, end residues included. This CDR3 is CISVPEAYPDDRGGNQPQHF.

This clonotype has more than one count but fewer than ten. This may come from a read error, since a much larger clone is one base off. The gene calls are TRBV6-1 and TRBJ2-1, with TRBD2 as a possible D gene (5 bases). Trimming left V 5 bases short and J 10 bases short, with 18 bases between. CDR1 and CDR2 from the germline V gene are MNHNS and SASEGT. The CDR3 runs to 14 residues. DNA of the CDR3: TGTGCCAGCAGTCCCGGACTCTTCCCCTACGAGCAGTTCTTC. Its translation is CASSPGLFPYEQFF.

The V call is TRBV7-9, the J call TRBJ2-4; either TRBD1 or TRBD2 may fit D (6 bases each). The closer fit of TRBJ2-1 to the DNA end suggests the J call may be wrong. CDR1 and CDR2 (germline): SEHNR, FQNEAQ (reference sequence). The CDR3 runs 16 residues. The CDR3 sequence: CASSLWGGRGDNEQFF. The CDR3 bases are TGTGCCAGCAGCTTATGGGGCGGAAGGGGGGACAATGAGCAGTTCTTC.

This clonotype is medium-sized (0.01 to 0.1%). This rearrangement joins TRBV7-6 to TRBJ1-4, with D perhaps matching TRBD1 (6 bases). This CDR3 has 13 residues. Trimming shortened V by 5 bases and J by 7 bases, and 11 bases separated the two germline ends. Germline V gene data show CDR1 as SGHVS and CDR2 as FNYEAQ. CDR3 nucleotides: TGTGCCAGCAGCCCTACCAGGGGTGAAAAACTGTTTTTT. The encoded protein is CASSPTRGEKLFF.